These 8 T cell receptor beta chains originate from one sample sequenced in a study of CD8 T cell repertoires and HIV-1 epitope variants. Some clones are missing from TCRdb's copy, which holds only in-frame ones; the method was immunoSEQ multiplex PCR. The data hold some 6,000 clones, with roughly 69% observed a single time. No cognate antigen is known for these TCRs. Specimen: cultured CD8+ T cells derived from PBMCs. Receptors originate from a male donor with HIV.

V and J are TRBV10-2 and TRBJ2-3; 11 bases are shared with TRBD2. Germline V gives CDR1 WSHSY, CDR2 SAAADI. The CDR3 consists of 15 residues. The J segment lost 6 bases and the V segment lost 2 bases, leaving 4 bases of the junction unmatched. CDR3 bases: TGCGCCAGCAGTGAGATAGGACTAGCGGGCGATACGCAGTATTTT. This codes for CASSEIGLAGDTQYF.

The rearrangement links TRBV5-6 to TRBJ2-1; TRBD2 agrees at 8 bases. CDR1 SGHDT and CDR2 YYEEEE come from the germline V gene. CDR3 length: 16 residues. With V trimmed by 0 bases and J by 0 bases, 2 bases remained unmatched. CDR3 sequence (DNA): TGTGCCAGCAGCTTGGAGCGGGGGAGCTCCTACAATGAGCAGTTCTTC. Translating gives CASSLERGSSYNEQFF.

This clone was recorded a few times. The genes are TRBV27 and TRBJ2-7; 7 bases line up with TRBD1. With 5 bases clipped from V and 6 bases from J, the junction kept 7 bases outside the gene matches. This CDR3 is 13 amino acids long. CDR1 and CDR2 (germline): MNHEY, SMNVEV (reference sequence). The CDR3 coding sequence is TGTGCCAGCAGTGGATCGACAGGGATCGAGCAGTACTTC. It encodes CASSGSTGIEQYF.

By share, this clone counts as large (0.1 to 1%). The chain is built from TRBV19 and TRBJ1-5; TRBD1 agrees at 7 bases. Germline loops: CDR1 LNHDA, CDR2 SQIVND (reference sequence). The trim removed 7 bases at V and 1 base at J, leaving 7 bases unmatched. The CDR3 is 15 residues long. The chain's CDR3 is CASTPDRLSNQPQHF. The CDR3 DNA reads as TGTGCCAGTACCCCGGACAGGTTAAGCAATCAGCCCCAGCATTTT.

CDR3 DNA: TGTGCCAGCGCCCCGGGACACCTTAACTATGGCTACACCTTC. Protein product: CASAPGHLNYGYTF. The rearrangement links TRBV11-1 to TRBJ1-2, with TRBD1 as a possible D gene (6 bases). V lost 8 bases and J lost 1, with 14 bases in between. The length of the CDR3 is 14 residues. Germline CDR1 reads SGHAT; CDR2 reads FQDESV (reference sequence). The variable domain in full, completed from reference TRBV11-1 and TRBJ1-2, reads EAEVAQSPRYKITEKSQAVAFWCDPISGHATLYWYRQILGQGPELLVQFQDESVVDDSQLPKDRFSAERLKGVDSTLKIQPAELGDSAMYLCASAPGHLNYGYTFGSGTRLTVV.

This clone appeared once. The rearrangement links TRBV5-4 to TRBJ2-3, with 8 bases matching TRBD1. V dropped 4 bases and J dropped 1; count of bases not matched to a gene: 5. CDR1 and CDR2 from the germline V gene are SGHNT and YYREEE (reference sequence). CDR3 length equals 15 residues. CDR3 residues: CASSVQGGGTDTQYF. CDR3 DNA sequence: TGTGCCAGCAGCGTACAGGGGGGCGGCACAGATACGCAGTATTTT. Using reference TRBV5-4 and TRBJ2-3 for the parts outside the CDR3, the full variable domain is ETGVTQSPTHLIKTRGQQVTLRCSSQSGHNTVSWYQQALGQGPQFIFQYYREEENGRGNFPPRFSGLQFPNYSSELNVNALELDDSALYLCASSVQGGGTDTQYFGPGTRLTVL.

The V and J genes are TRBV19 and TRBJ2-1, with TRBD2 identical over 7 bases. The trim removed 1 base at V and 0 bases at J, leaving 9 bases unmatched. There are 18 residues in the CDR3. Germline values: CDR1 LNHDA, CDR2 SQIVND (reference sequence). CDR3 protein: CASSIAALARSSYNEQFF. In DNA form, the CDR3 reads TGTGCCAGTAGTATAGCAGCACTAGCGAGATCCTCCTACAATGAGCAGTTCTTC.

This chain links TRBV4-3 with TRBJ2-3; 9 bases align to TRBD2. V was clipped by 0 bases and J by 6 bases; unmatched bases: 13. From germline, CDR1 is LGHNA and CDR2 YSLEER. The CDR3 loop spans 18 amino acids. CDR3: CASSQEGTLGGGADTQYF. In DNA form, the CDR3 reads TGCGCCAGCAGCCAAGAGGGGACGCTGGGCGGGGGGGCCGATACGCAGTATTTT.